Listed here is a single TCR beta chain. No antigen is known for it. The V segment lost 2 bases and the J segment 1 base; nucleotides outside the gene matches: 7. Per the germline V gene, CDR1 is LGHNA and CDR2 is YSLEER. This CDR3 is 16 amino acids long. The sample originates from a study of a mutant IDH1 vaccine in newly diagnosed glioma. Study information: The patients were given eight vaccinations, one each in weeks 1, 3, 5, 7, 11, 15, 19 and 23. Vaccines were begun 4-6 weeks after radiotherapy alone, or with temozolomide cycles. Study conclusions and caveats: Among patients, 93.3% showed immune responses induced by the vaccine. With respect to changes in top peripheral T cell clonotypes, pseudoprogression seemed unrelated.

Time point described: week 5, during vaccination. Every vaccination contained 300 ug of the mutant IDH1 20-mer peptide and was paired with topical imiquimod. The data were produced by immunoSEQ multiplex PCR, yet TCRdb's version contains in-frame clones alone and is incomplete. The profile shows approximately 37,000 clones, over 50% of them singletons. Sequencing was performed on PBMCs, taken from a glioma patient whose treatment included an IDH1 peptide vaccine. The TCR originated in a woman younger than 35 with glioma. The genes are TRBV4-3 and TRBJ2-7; the match to TRBD2 covers 8 bases. CDR3: CASSQFLAGDSYEQYF. The CDR3 region has the DNA TGCGCCAGCAGCCAATTCCTAGCGGGTGATTCCTACGAGCAGTACTTC.